This TCR beta chain was sequenced for a study of T cell repertoires in cytomegalovirus infection. TCRdb analysed the reads with MiXCR anew, one entry per CDR3 protein. The table has 300,000 or so distinct CDR3 sequences, around 10% seen once. This clonotype was seen only a few times. The CDR3 spans 13 residues. The V gene's germline CDR1 is DFQATT and CDR2 SNEGSKA (reference sequence). Trimming shortened V by 0 bases and J by 1 base, and 3 bases separated the two germline ends. The specimen was PBMCs. The rearrangement uses TRBV20-1 and TRBJ2-2, with unresolved D. The TCR comes from a human donor in good health (CMV status not recorded). Some clones in this sample may be carry-over from other donors' samples. The CDR3 DNA is TGCAGTGCTAGAGATGAGAACACCGGGGAGCTGTTTTTT. Protein product: CSARDENTGELFF.